This passage covers 16 T cell receptor beta chains from one sample sequenced in a study of lung T cells in sarcoidosis with Löfgren's syndrome. Each CDR3 protein is one row after TCRdb ran MiXCR on the reads. The sample lists 58,000 or so distinct CDR3 sequences, over 20% occurring once. Sequences were obtained from CD4+ T cells from PBMCs. Receptors were obtained from a human donor with sarcoidosis (Löfgren's syndrome or another form), or a control subject (not recorded which).

V gene TRBV29-1 combines with J gene TRBJ2-3, with 7 bases lining up with TRBD2. The CDR3 has 14 residues. Germline V CDR1 and CDR2: SQVTM, ANQGSEA. The J segment lost 5 bases and the V segment lost 5 bases, leaving 10 bases of the junction unmatched. The CDR3 here is CSVRDWSSGDTQYF. In DNA form, the CDR3 reads TGCAGCGTTAGAGACTGGTCTAGCGGAGATACGCAGTATTTT.

This clonotype was observed many times. The genes are TRBV20-1 and TRBJ1-5; D is unclear. The V and J ends lost 0 bases and 10 bases respectively, with 22 bases between them. The CDR3 runs 16 residues. The germline CDR1 and CDR2 sequences are DFQATT and SNEGSKA (reference sequence). For the CDR3, the DNA is TGCAGTGCTAGAGATCCCACGACGGCCCCAATCCTACCCCAGCATTTT. Translating gives CSARDPTTAPILPQHF.

This clonotype was found a few times. This chain joins TRBV12-3 or TRBV12-4 and TRBJ1-5; D is perhaps TRBD1 (5 bases). The CDR3 contains 18 residues. The V end lost 6 bases, the J end lost 0 bases, and 21 bases lay between the germline ends. The CDR3 nucleotides read TGTGCCAGCAGCTTTATTTCGACGCAGGGTTATAGCAATCAGCCCCAGCATTTT. It translates to CASSFISTQGYSNQPQHF.

In its sample, this clonotype was seen a few times. V gene TRBV10-1 combines with J gene TRBJ1-3; D is ambiguous. The germline CDR1 and CDR2 sequences are WNHNN and SYGVQD (reference sequence). The V end lost 3 bases, the J end lost 0 bases, and 12 bases lay between the germline ends. This CDR3 spans 16 amino acids. In DNA form, the CDR3 reads TGCGCCAGCAGTGAAGGAGGATCCGCCTCTGGAAACACCATATATTTT. Its protein product is CASSEGGSASGNTIYF.

This clonotype was found a few times. The chain carries TRBV19 and TRBJ2-3; no definite D call. The CDR3 contains 13 residues. From germline, CDR1 is LNHDA and CDR2 SQIVND (reference sequence). Trimming stripped 5 bases from V and 4 bases from J, with 10 bases between. DNA for the CDR3: TGTGCCAGTAGTCAAGGGATGGCAGATACGCAGTATTTT. Translating gives CASSQGMADTQYF.

This clonotype was found a few times. The chain combines TRBV12-3 or TRBV12-4 with TRBJ1-1, with D perhaps TRBD1 (6 bases). This CDR3 comprises 13 residues. V gave up 7 bases and J gave up 6 bases, with 15 bases separating them. The CDR3: CASTKGGGSEAFF. DNA of the CDR3: TGTGCCAGCACCAAGGGGGGGGGCTCTGAAGCTTTCTTT.

This clonotype turned up a few times. The chain uses TRBV5-1 and TRBJ2-3; TRBD2 aligns across 11 bases. V lost 0 bases to trimming and J lost 3 bases; unmatched junction nucleotides: 3. Germline V lookup: CDR1 SGHRS, CDR2 YFSETQ. CDR3 length: 16 amino acids. CDR3 protein: CASSLDGTSGTDTQYF. CDR3 coding DNA: TGCGCCAGCAGCTTGGACGGGACTAGCGGAACAGATACGCAGTATTTT.

The V and J genes are TRBV10-3 and TRBJ2-7; no definite D call. CDR1 is ENHRY and CDR2 is SYGVKD in the germline V gene. The germline V and J ends were trimmed by 4 bases and 2 bases, with 9 bases remaining between them. This CDR3 spans 13 amino acids. The CDR3 bases are TGTGCCATCAGTGGACACGCAGCCTACGAGCAGTACTTC. It yields the protein CAISGHAAYEQYF.

As for this clonotype: Just one base apart from a much larger clone, this may be a read error. This chain uses TRBV28 with TRBJ1-5; D gene unclear. Per the germline V gene, CDR1 is MDHEN and CDR2 is SYDVKM. The V end lost 11 bases, the J end lost 0 bases, and 8 bases lay between the germline ends. The CDR3 is 12 amino acids. The CDR3 DNA reads TGTGCCGGCAAGCGTAGCAATCAGCCCCAGCATTTT. Protein sequence: CAGKRSNQPQHF. Variable domain in full (rest from reference TRBV28 and TRBJ1-5): DVKVTQSSRYLVKRTGEKVFLECVQDMDHENMFWYRQDPGLGLRLIYFSYDVKMKEKGDIPEGYSVSREKKERFSLILESASTNQTSMYLCAGKRSNQPQHFGDGTRLSIL.

This clonotype was counted only a few times. V and J are TRBV9 and TRBJ2-3, with 12 nucleotides matching TRBD2. Germline V gene lookup returns CDR1 SGDLS and CDR2 YYNGEE. V lost 4 bases to trimming and J lost 1 base; unmatched junction nucleotides: 10. The CDR3 extends over 18 amino acids. CDR3 sequence: CASSTPPRLAGGTDTQYF. The CDR3 coding sequence is TGTGCCAGCAGCACGCCCCCACGACTAGCGGGAGGCACAGATACGCAGTATTTT.

This clonotype showed up many times. The V call is TRBV6-1, the J call TRBJ2-3; tentatively, D is TRBD1 (5 bases). The CDR3 covers 15 residues. CDR1 is MNHNS and CDR2 is SASEGT in the germline V gene. V lost 5 bases and J lost 5, with 17 bases in between. The CDR3 DNA is TGTGCCAGCAGTTCCCTCCGACAGCCCCGAGATACGCAGTATTTT. It translates to CASSSLRQPRDTQYF.

This clonotype was found many times. The chain employs TRBV10-3 and TRBJ2-5; D is possibly TRBD1 (6 bases). This CDR3 contains 14 residues. Trimming shortened V by 3 bases and J by 2 bases, and 10 bases separated the two germline ends. Germline V CDR1 and CDR2: ENHRY, SYGVKD. The CDR3 is CAISDGTGQETQYF. The CDR3, as DNA: TGTGCCATCAGTGATGGAACAGGGCAAGAGACCCAGTACTTC.

There are many counts of this clonotype. The CDR3 protein is CASTVVDGAEAFF. CDR3 sequence (DNA): TGTGCCAGCACAGTGGTTGACGGAGCTGAAGCTTTCTTT. The rearrangement uses TRBV28 and TRBJ1-1; D is uncertain. V shed 7 bases and J shed 6 bases, with 15 bases lying between them. This CDR3 is built from 13 residues. The germline V gene has CDR1 MDHEN and CDR2 SYDVKM.

This clonotype has at least ten counts. The chain links TRBV5-5 to TRBJ1-5; D gene ambiguous. Germline V CDR1 and CDR2: SGHKS, YYEKEE (reference sequence). V dropped 3 bases and J dropped 5 bases, with 12 bases sitting between them. This CDR3 has 14 amino acids. The CDR3 DNA reads as TGTGCCAGCAGCTCGATGGACTCAGATCAGCCCCAGCATTTT. Translation gives CASSSMDSDQPQHF.

The J gene is TRBJ2-7, the V gene TRBV18; 7 nucleotides line up with TRBD1. The CDR3 extends over 15 amino acids. Trimming at V came to 4 bases and at J to 0 bases, leaving 6 bases not matched to a gene. The V gene's germline CDR1 is KGHSH and CDR2 LQKENI. The CDR3 bases are TGTGCCAGCTCACGACGACAGGGATTCTCCTACGAGCAGTACTTC. This encodes CASSRRQGFSYEQYF.

This clonotype was seen ten or more times. The chain has TRBV6-1 and TRBJ2-3, with 10 nucleotides matching TRBD1. The V segment lost 5 bases and the J segment 4 bases; nucleotides outside the gene matches: 6. CDR1 and CDR2 (germline): MNHNS, SASEGT. The CDR3 length is 15 residues. The CDR3 bases are TGTGCCAGCAGTCGGACAGGGGGTGTCGCAGATACGCAGTATTTT. Translated: CASSRTGGVADTQYF.